The clone carrying this T cell receptor beta chain came up once. The CDR3 is 13 amino acids. The germline gives CDR1 SGHNT, CDR2 YENEEA. Trimming took 8 bases from V and 0 from J, leaving 9 bases between them. The data were obtained in a study of cytomegalovirus exposure and HLA in healthy donors. The PCR employed 60 Vbeta primers together with 13 Jbeta primers. In the authors' workflow: It was a later analysis that counted approximately 81 million unique TCR beta chains, of which roughly 11 million were shared. Assay: immunoSEQ multiplex PCR; the TCRdb copy retains only in-frame clones and omits some. Clone size and V and J calls were adopted from that table, with D and trimming inferred from the DNA. The sample consists of about 130,000 clones, 80% of them appearing once.

Sequences were obtained from PBMCs. V gene TRBV11-3 combines with J gene TRBJ2-3; D not certain. This sequence originates from a female donor in good health and CMV-seronegative. CDR3 sequence reads: CASAPGSTDTQYF. CDR3 bases: TGTGCCAGCGCCCCCGGGAGCACAGATACGCAGTATTTT.